The present entry profiles one TCR beta chain with its context. The antigen remains undetermined. The data belong to a study of regulatory T cells in long-lasting Graves disease. The sample's time point: persistent/refractory GD, antithyroid drugs over 5 years with positive TRAb. RNA isolated from PBMCs was used to make the TCR library. American Thyroid Association guidelines were used to diagnose Graves' disease. Through Arm-PCR of CDR3 regions and iRepertoire HTBI primers, TCR beta libraries were built. TCRdb itself ran the multiplex PCR reads through MiXCR, one entry per CDR3 protein. The sample has hundreds of thousands of distinct CDR3 sequences, around 30% seen once. Study-wide results and caveats: It was in persistent disease that TRBV28, TRBJ1-2 and TRBJ2-5 were favored.

The length of the CDR3 is 14 residues. Trimming pared 4 bases from V and 7 bases from J, leaving 14 bases between. Germline V gives CDR1 SEHNR, CDR2 FQNEAQ (reference sequence). This clonotype originated in a female donor with Graves disease. Sample: peripheral blood mononuclear cells (PBMCs), taken when the disease was refractory, from a patient treated with antithyroid drugs. J is TRBJ1-5 and V is TRBV7-9, with D possibly TRBD1 on 5 matching bases. CDR3 sequence reads: CASSSRGSEQPQHF. The CDR3 DNA is TGTGCCAGCAGCTCCCGGGGGTCGGAACAGCCCCAGCATTTT.